This T cell receptor beta chain was sequenced in a study of T cells after yellow fever vaccination. Findings and caveats of the study: Overall, a small share of clonotypes was seen in both CD4 and CD8 compartments. Reappearing after the booster were most of the clones from primary vaccination (96% CD4, approximately 89% CD8).

UMIs and a universal primer site were added when TCR cDNA was made by 5'RACE template switching. One entry per CDR3 protein results from TCRdb running MiXCR on the 5' RACE reads. Of nearly 350,000 distinct CDR3 sequences listed, roughly 8.3% are singletons. Comment on this clonotype: Its antigen remains unknown.

V lost 5 bases and J lost 0, with 8 bases in between. Germline CDR1 and CDR2: LGHNA and YNFKEQ. This CDR3 contains 14 residues. The chain employs TRBV4-2 and TRBJ1-5; D is ambiguous. Here the sequenced sample was PBMCs, taken about 41 days after the first yellow fever vaccination. The TCR comes from a man younger than 35 who received the YFV17D yellow fever vaccine. In DNA, the CDR3 is TGTGCCAGCAGCTCTGACTCTAGCAATCAGCCCCAGCATTTT. This translates into CASSSDSSNQPQHF.